These T cell receptor beta chains were read from a single sample in a study of T cell responses to AZD1222 COVID-19 vaccine. Sequenced by immunoSEQ multiplex PCR; TCRdb stores in-frame clones only, minus some. The sample has about 100,000 clones, about 89% seen once. The sample here was peripheral blood, taken on day 0 of AZD1222 vaccination. All receptors come from an adult in good health. The CDR3 runs from the conserved cysteine through the conserved F or W. The order of the fields is clone size, J gene, V gene, D gene, CDR3 protein. A D gene is named only where the DNA matches it firmly. Expanded clones are given a class, and other clones once, few, many or no size at all.

.	TRBJ1-2	TRBV7-9	.	CASSQIGPDGYTF
.	TRBJ1-5	TRBV3-1/TRBV3-2	.	CASSQDPDSLNQPQHF
.	TRBJ2-7	TRBV28	TRBD2	CASTSGGSSYEQYF
.	TRBJ2-5	TRBV2	.	CASRTLDSQETQYF
.	TRBJ2-7	TRBV7-9	.	CASSSNRASSYEQYF
.	TRBJ2-7	TRBV27	.	CASSLKGFGRASSYEQYF
.	TRBJ2-7	TRBV6-5	.	CASRIQEASYEQYF
.	TRBJ2-1	TRBV14	.	CASSQYQRQAEFF
.	TRBJ1-4	TRBV21-1	.	CASSKEFHARSEKLFF
.	TRBJ1-4	TRBV18	.	CASSYSQGWDEKLFF
.	TRBJ1-1	TRBV7-2	TRBD1	CASRTDRLIAEAFF
.	TRBJ2-7	TRBV6-6	TRBD1	CASSRPGQGAYEQYF
.	TRBJ2-7	TRBV7-2	TRBD1	CASSQQGITYEQYF
.	TRBJ1-1	TRBV5-1	.	CASSLVQPNTEAFF
.	TRBJ2-2	TRBV5-1	TRBD1	CASRPRGTGDTGELFF
.	TRBJ2-2	TRBV9	.	CASSEGPSNTGELFF
.	TRBJ2-3	TRBV5-1	.	CASKLGSTDTQYF
.	TRBJ2-3	TRBV5-1	.	CASSFRSTDTQYF
.	TRBJ1-6	TRBV6-2/TRBV6-3	.	CASSYVGFNSPLHF
.	TRBJ2-7	TRBV6-2/TRBV6-3	TRBD1	CASSSLVRGLYEQYF
.	TRBJ2-3	TRBV29-1	.	CSVETFTDTQYF
.	TRBJ1-2	TRBV4-1	.	CASSQETATNYGYTF
.	TRBJ2-7	TRBV5-4	TRBD1	CASSPTGGESYEQYF
.	TRBJ1-1	TRBV7-9	.	CASSFPPLRRDTEAFF
once	TRBJ2-2	TRBV3-1/TRBV3-2	TRBD1	CASSPRDRGTTGELFF
.	TRBJ1-2	TRBV9	.	CASSPPTGVNYGYTF
.	TRBJ1-6	TRBV5-1	.	CASSLGLTDYNSPLHF
.	TRBJ1-6	TRBV4-1	.	CASSQPLRAIYNSPLHF
.	TRBJ2-7	TRBV7-9	.	CASSLEVRPSEQYF
.	TRBJ2-7	TRBV27	TRBD1	CASSFGTGAYEQYF
.	TRBJ1-1	TRBV5-4	TRBD1	CASSLDGTGNENTEAFF
.	TRBJ2-3	TRBV5-4	TRBD2	CASSFSSGGASTDTQYF
once	TRBJ2-7	TRBV5-4	TRBD2	CASRRIAGGNSEQYF
few	TRBJ1-2	TRBV27	TRBD1	CASGRTGGGYTF
.	TRBJ1-5	TRBV6-6	TRBD1	CASSYPGGGNQPQHF
.	TRBJ1-1	TRBV5-1	TRBD1	CASSRNRGRDTEAFF
.	TRBJ2-2	TRBV19	.	CASPELFF
few	TRBJ2-5	TRBV5-8	TRBD1	CASSYQGAQYF
.	TRBJ2-4	TRBV19	.	CASSTEAGNIQYF
few	TRBJ1-2	TRBV7-8	.	CASSLGGGNYGYTF
.	TRBJ1-1	TRBV18	.	CASSPRAGENTEAFF
once	TRBJ1-5	TRBV7-8	TRBD1	CASSLRTGGSNQPQHF
.	TRBJ2-2	TRBV11-2	TRBD2	CASILAGYTGELFF
.	TRBJ1-2	TRBV5-5	.	CASSLGPGLNYGYTF
.	TRBJ2-1	TRBV15	.	CATSRGVGVKNNEQFF
.	TRBJ1-2	TRBV13	.	CASSLGRGGGYTF